These T cell receptor beta chains were read from a single sample in a study of blood T cell repertoires in COVID-19. This table comes from immunoSEQ multiplex PCR, and its TCRdb copy is limited to in-frame clones, with some not included. The sample consists of hundreds of thousands of clones, about 90% of them appearing once. The sequencing input was PBMCs or T cells enriched from blood (not recorded which). These receptors came from a woman in her 30s who had recovered from COVID-19. CDR3s include the opening cysteine and the closing phenylalanine or tryptophan. D genes are given only for firm matches. The size entry is marked missing in some rows and otherwise reads once, few, many or a size class.

j_gene | d_gene | abundance | v_gene | CDR3aa | CDR3nt
TRBJ2-7 | TRBD2 | - | TRBV3-1/TRBV3-2 | CASSQVMSGGVSEQYF | TGTGCCAGCAGCCAAGTGATGAGCGGGGGGGTCTCCGAGCAGTACTTC
TRBJ1-6 | TRBD1 | - | TRBV28 | CASREDRAFNSPLHF | TGTGCCAGCAGGGAGGACAGGGCGTTTAATTCACCCCTCCACTTT
TRBJ2-7 | - | few | TRBV5-4 | CASSRKDRLSYEQYF | TGTGCCAGCAGCCGAAAGGACAGACTCTCCTACGAGCAGTACTTC
TRBJ2-3 | - | - | TRBV6-5 | CATGKRGTDTQYF | TGTGCCACGGGAAAAAGGGGCACAGATACGCAGTATTTT
TRBJ2-2 | - | - | TRBV19 | CASSIEGLNTGELFF | TGTGCCAGTAGTATTGAGGGCCTGAACACCGGGGAGCTGTTTTTT
TRBJ2-1 | TRBD1 | - | TRBV6-5 | CASSAGQGALNEQFF | TGTGCCAGCAGCGCTGGACAGGGGGCGTTAAATGAGCAGTTCTTC
TRBJ2-7 | - | - | TRBV7-2 | CASSVNTRAAQSYEQYF | TGTGCCAGCAGCGTTAACACGCGGGCCGCTCAATCCTACGAGCAGTACTTC
TRBJ1-3 | TRBD1 | - | TRBV7-6 | CASSQELQGFSGNTIYF | TGTGCCAGCAGCCAAGAACTACAGGGGTTCTCCGGAAACACCATATATTTT
TRBJ1-2 | - | - | TRBV4-1 | CASTAEEYNYGYTF | TGCGCCAGCACCGCGGAGGAGTATAACTATGGCTACACCTTC
TRBJ1-4 | - | - | TRBV27 | CASKESRVLTNEKLFF | TGTGCCAGCAAAGAAAGCAGGGTGCTAACTAATGAAAAACTGTTTTTT
TRBJ1-5 | TRBD1 | - | TRBV15 | CATSRGQGNQPQHF | TGTGCCACCAGCAGGGGACAGGGCAATCAGCCCCAGCATTTT
TRBJ2-7 | TRBD1 | - | TRBV5-1 | CASNPGQEFFHEQYF | TGCGCCAGCAATCCCGGACAGGAGTTTTTCCACGAGCAGTACTTC
TRBJ2-5 | TRBD2 | - | TRBV29-1 | CSVVGLAGGEEETQYF | TGCAGCGTCGTGGGACTAGCGGGGGGCGAAGAAGAGACCCAGTACTTC
TRBJ1-4 | TRBD1 | - | TRBV27 | CASSSRDRPNEKLFF | TGTGCCAGCAGTTCCCGGGACAGGCCTAATGAAAAACTGTTTTTT
TRBJ1-4 | - | - | TRBV29-1 | CSVPGLREEKLFF | TGCAGCGTTCCAGGGTTAAGAGAAGAAAAACTGTTTTTT
TRBJ1-6 | - | - | TRBV6-5 | CASADRDNSPLHF | TGTGCCAGCGCCGATCGGGATAATTCACCCCTCCACTTT
TRBJ1-2 | TRBD1 | - | TRBV10-3 | CAISVDRDHPWYGYTF | TGTGCCATCAGTGTGGACAGGGACCATCCTTGGTATGGCTACACCTTC
TRBJ1-2 | - | - | TRBV5-1 | CASSRTLGYGYTF | TGCGCCAGCTCAAGGACTCTCGGCTATGGCTACACCTTC
TRBJ2-7 | TRBD2 | - | TRBV30 | CAWTGGIEQYF | TGTGCCTGGACCGGGGGGATCGAGCAGTACTTC
TRBJ2-4 | - | - | TRBV10-2 | CASKGAGLDIQYF | TGCGCCAGCAAAGGGGCAGGGTTGGACATTCAGTACTTC
TRBJ2-2 | TRBD1 | - | TRBV4-3 | CASSLDRGGTGELFF | TGCGCCAGCAGCTTGGACAGGGGCGGAACCGGGGAGCTGTTTTTT
TRBJ2-3 | - | - | TRBV28 | CASSLSQGSDTQYF | TGTGCCAGCAGTTTATCTCAGGGCTCAGATACGCAGTATTTT
TRBJ1-1 | - | - | TRBV11-2 | CASSLDGAFGRVGTEAFF | TGTGCCAGCAGCTTAGACGGCGCCTTTGGCAGGGTCGGCACTGAAGCTTTCTTT
TRBJ1-2 | - | - | TRBV5-1 | CASSGTQTGAGYTF | TGCGCCAGCAGTGGGACCCAGACAGGCGCTGGCTACACCTTC
TRBJ2-1 | TRBD2 | - | TRBV19 | CASRRGGDYNEQFF | TGTGCCAGCCGGCGGGGGGGAGACTACAATGAGCAGTTCTTC
TRBJ2-5 | - | - | TRBV5-4 | CASSLRQETQYF | TGTGCCAGCAGCTTGCGCCAAGAGACCCAGTACTTC
TRBJ1-6 | TRBD1 | - | TRBV18 | CASSPGQGAVPLHF | TGTGCCAGCTCACCAGGACAGGGAGCCGTTCCCCTCCACTTT
TRBJ1-2 | TRBD1 | - | TRBV28 | CASSIQGVRGYTF | TGTGCCAGCAGCATACAGGGGGTACGCGGCTACACCTTC
TRBJ2-7 | - | - | TRBV4-3 | CASSQDGQGYEQYF | TGCGCCAGCAGCCAAGATGGGCAGGGGTACGAGCAGTACTTC
TRBJ1-2 | - | - | TRBV3-1/TRBV3-2 | CASSQYHASKLYGYTF | TGTGCCAGCAGCCAATATCACGCCTCGAAGCTCTATGGCTACACCTTC
TRBJ1-2 | TRBD1 | - | TRBV3-1/TRBV3-2 | CASSQAGQGNYGYTF | TGTGCCAGCAGCCAAGCCGGACAGGGGAACTATGGCTACACCTTC
TRBJ1-5 | - | - | TRBV5-1 | CASSLKGLSNQPQHF | TGCGCCAGCAGCTTGAAGGGGCTCAGCAATCAGCCCCAGCATTTT
TRBJ2-2 | TRBD1 | once | TRBV5-1 | CASSLVGQGVGELFF | TGCGCCAGCAGCTTGGTTGGACAGGGAGTCGGGGAGCTGTTTTTT
TRBJ1-2 | - | once | TRBV6-5 | CASGGSRVGDGYTF | TGTGCCAGCGGGGGGTCCAGGGTTGGGGATGGCTACACCTTC
TRBJ2-2 | TRBD2 | many | TRBV10-3 | CAITPAGGHGGELFF | TGTGCCATCACCCCAGCGGGGGGGCATGGCGGGGAGCTGTTTTTT
TRBJ1-5 | TRBD1 | - | TRBV2 | CASRLRDRGFNQPQHF | TGTGCCAGCAGACTCCGGGACAGGGGCTTCAATCAGCCCCAGCATTTT
TRBJ2-3 | - | - | TRBV11-2 | CASSYGLTSTDTQYF | TGTGCCAGCAGCTACGGACTGACATCCACAGATACGCAGTATTTT
TRBJ1-5 | TRBD1 | few | TRBV6-6 | CASSPRIPGQGAQQPQHF | TGTGCCAGCAGTCCCCGCATCCCGGGACAGGGGGCACAACAGCCCCAGCATTTT
TRBJ1-5 | - | - | TRBV28 | CAAGEGGANQPQHF | TGTGCCGCCGGGGAGGGGGGGGCCAATCAGCCCCAGCATTTT
TRBJ2-1 | TRBD2 | - | TRBV30 | CAWSRWTSGAVKHNEQFF | TGTGCCTGGAGTCGTTGGACTAGCGGGGCCGTAAAACACAATGAGCAGTTCTTC
TRBJ1-6 | TRBD1 | - | TRBV7-8 | CASSPRTGNSPLHF | TGTGCCAGCAGCCCGCGGACAGGGAACTCACCCCTCCACTTT
TRBJ1-2 | - | - | TRBV15 | CATSTLVRDNYGYTF | TGTGCCACCAGCACTTTAGTTCGGGATAACTATGGCTACACCTTC
TRBJ1-4 | - | - | TRBV28 | CASRGGIAANEKLFF | TGTGCCAGCAGGGGGGGGATTGCAGCTAATGAAAAACTGTTTTTT
TRBJ1-5 | - | - | TRBV4-2 | CASSQESGNNQPQHF | TGTGCCAGCAGCCAAGAATCCGGGAATAATCAGCCCCAGCATTTT
TRBJ1-2 | - | - | TRBV30 | CAWIGRANYGYTF | TGTGCCTGGATAGGCAGGGCCAACTATGGCTACACCTTC
TRBJ2-2 | TRBD2 | - | TRBV11-2 | CASRVRTSGGVRELFF | TGTGCCAGCAGAGTAAGGACTAGCGGGGGTGTGAGGGAGCTGTTTTTT
TRBJ1-1 | TRBD1 | - | TRBV7-9 | CASSTQGGNTEAFF | TGTGCCAGCAGTACACAGGGGGGAAACACTGAAGCTTTCTTT
TRBJ1-2 | - | - | TRBV24-1 | CATSDSPGANYGYTF | TGTGCCACCAGTGATTCTCCAGGGGCGAACTATGGCTACACCTTC
TRBJ2-7 | - | many | TRBV6-1 | CASSEAISRGLPYEQYF | TGTGCCAGCAGTGAGGCAATCTCCAGGGGCCTCCCCTACGAGCAGTACTTC